This T cell receptor (beta chain) is from a study of neurological immune-mediated disorders. Synthesis of cDNA used 5'RACE (with 10-nucleotide random UMIs). Over 160 million TCR-beta sequences from 15-18 subjects were obtained in each sequencing run. TCRdb used MiXCR to reprocess the 5' RACE reads, holding one entry per CDR3 protein. The table lists about 59,000 distinct CDR3 sequences, around 24% of them singletons. V lost 5 bases and J lost 3, with 18 bases in between. Germline-derived CDR1 and CDR2 are SGHRS and YFSETQ. The CDR3 runs 15 residues. Sample time point: technical triplicate 2. 2 million PBMCs stored at -80 C were the source of the unsorted libraries.

The sample taken for sequencing was PBMCs. The chain combines TRBV5-1 with TRBJ2-7; D may correspond to TRBD1 or TRBD2 (5 bases each). This sequence originates from a man between 60 and 75 years old with HTLV-1-associated myelopathy (HAM/TSP). The CDR3 DNA reads TGCGCCAGCAGACCAAACAGAGGGGCTTACTACGAGCAGTACTTC. It translates to CASRPNRGAYYEQYF. The full variable domain, with the rest looked up from reference TRBV5-1 and TRBJ2-7, is KAGVTQTPRYLIKTRGQQVTLSCSPISGHRSVSWYQQTPGQGLQFLFEYFSETQRNKGNFPGRFSGRQFSNSRSEMNVSTLELGDSALYLCASRPNRGAYYEQYFGPGTRLTVT.